The clone carrying this TCR beta chain was picked up a small number of times. Its specificity is not known. Though probably carrying unrecorded immune exposures, donors were nominally healthy at sampling. Use of 60 Vbeta and 13 Jbeta primers characterized the PCR. Using immunoSEQ multiplex PCR, the repertoire was profiled, and TCRdb retains in-frame clones only, with some absent. The data show 95,000 or so clones, with around three quarters seen just once and about 15% held by the top ten. This sample was taken from a study of cytomegalovirus exposure and HLA in healthy donors. Points from the study as a whole: The study put 150 to 200 TCR beta chains on its list as cytomegalovirus-associated. Accurate prediction of most subjects' HLA-A and HLA-B alleles from TCR beta sequences was reported. Earlier results showed most TCR beta V segments being productive about 87% or about 30% of the time.

Germline V gene lookup returns CDR1 SGHVS and CDR2 FQNEAQ. V lost 5 bases and J lost 4; bases outside the gene matches: 6. The length of the CDR3 is 14 residues. The sequencing input was PBMCs. The V and J genes are TRBV7-8 and TRBJ2-7; 9 nucleotides match TRBD2. The source of this sequence is a woman between 45 and 60 years old in good health and CMV-seropositive. This CDR3 is CASSPRAGGYEQYF. The CDR3 DNA reads TGTGCCAGCAGCCCGAGAGCGGGAGGTTACGAGCAGTACTTC.